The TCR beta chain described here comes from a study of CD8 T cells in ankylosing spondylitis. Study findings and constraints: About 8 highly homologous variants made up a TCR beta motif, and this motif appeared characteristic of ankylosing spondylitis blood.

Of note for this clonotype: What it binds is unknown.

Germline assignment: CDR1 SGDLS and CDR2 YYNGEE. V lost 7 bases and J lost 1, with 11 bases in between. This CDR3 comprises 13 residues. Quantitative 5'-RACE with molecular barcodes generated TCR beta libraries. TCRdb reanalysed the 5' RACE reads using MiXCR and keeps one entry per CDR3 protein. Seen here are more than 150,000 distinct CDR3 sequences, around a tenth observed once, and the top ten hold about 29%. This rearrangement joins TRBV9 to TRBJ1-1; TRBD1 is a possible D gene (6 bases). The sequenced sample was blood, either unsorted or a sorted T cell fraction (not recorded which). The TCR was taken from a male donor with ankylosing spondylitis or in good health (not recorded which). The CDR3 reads CASDTGTNTEAFF. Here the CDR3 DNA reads TGTGCCAGCGACACAGGGACGAACACTGAAGCTTTCTTT.